Described below is a single TCR beta chain sequence and its context. Assay: immunoSEQ multiplex PCR; the TCRdb copy retains only in-frame clones and omits some. The table records 74,000 or so clones, about 96% of them present only once. The data originate from a study of technical replicates of blood from several donors. The receptor was derived from a human donor in good health. The material sequenced was T cells isolated from PBMCs.

For the CDR3, the DNA is TGTGCCAGCTCACCGGGACAGGGCTACACCTTC. The encoded protein is CASSPGQGYTF. The J gene is TRBJ1-2, the V gene TRBV18; 7 bases align to TRBD1. CDR3 length: 11 amino acids. Trimming at V came to 3 bases and at J to 8 bases, leaving 0 bases not matched to a gene. Germline V gives CDR1 KGHSH, CDR2 LQKENI. The full variable domain, in which reference TRBV18 and TRBJ1-2 provide the parts outside the CDR3, is NAGVMQNPRHLVRRRGQEARLRCSPMKGHSHVYWYRQLPEEGLKFMVYLQKENIIDESGMPKERFSAEFPKEGPSILRIQQVVRGDSAAYFCASSPGQGYTFGSGTRLTVV.